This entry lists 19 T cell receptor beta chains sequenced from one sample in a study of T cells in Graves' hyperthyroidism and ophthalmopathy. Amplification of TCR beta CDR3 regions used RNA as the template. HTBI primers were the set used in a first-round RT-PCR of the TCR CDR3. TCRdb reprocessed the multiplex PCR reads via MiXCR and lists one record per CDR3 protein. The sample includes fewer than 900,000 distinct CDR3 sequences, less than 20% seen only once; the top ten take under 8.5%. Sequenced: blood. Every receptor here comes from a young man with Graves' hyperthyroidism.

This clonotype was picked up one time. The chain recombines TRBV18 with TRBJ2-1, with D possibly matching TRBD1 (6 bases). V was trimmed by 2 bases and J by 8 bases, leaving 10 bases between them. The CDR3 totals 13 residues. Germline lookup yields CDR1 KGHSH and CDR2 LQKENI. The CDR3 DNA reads TGTGCCAGCTCACCAACAGGGATGGATGAGCAGTTCTTC. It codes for CASSPTGMDEQFF.

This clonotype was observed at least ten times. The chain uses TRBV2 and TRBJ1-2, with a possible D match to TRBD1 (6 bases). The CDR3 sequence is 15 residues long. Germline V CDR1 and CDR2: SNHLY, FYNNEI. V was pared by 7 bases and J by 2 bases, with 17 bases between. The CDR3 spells CASTQGYPPNYGYTF. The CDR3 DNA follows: TGTGCCAGCACCCAGGGGTACCCACCGAACTATGGCTACACCTTC. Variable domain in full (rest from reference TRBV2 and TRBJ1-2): EPEVTQTPSHQVTQMGQEVILRCVPISNHLYFYWYRQILGQKVEFLVSFYNNEISEKSEIFDDQFSVERPDGSNFTLKIRSTKLEDSAMYFCASTQGYPPNYGYTFGSGTRLTVV.

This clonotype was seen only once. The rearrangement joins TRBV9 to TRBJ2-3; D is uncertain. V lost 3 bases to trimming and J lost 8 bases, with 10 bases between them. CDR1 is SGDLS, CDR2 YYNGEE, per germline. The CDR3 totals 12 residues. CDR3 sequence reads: CASSDLHGTQYF. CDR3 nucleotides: TGTGCCAGCAGCGATCTACACGGTACGCAGTATTTT. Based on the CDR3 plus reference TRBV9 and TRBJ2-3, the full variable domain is DSGVTQTPKHLITATGQRVTLRCSPRSGDLSVYWYQQSLDQGLQFLIQYYNGEERAKGNILERFSAQQFPDLHSELNLSSLELGDSALYFCASSDLHGTQYFGPGTRLTVL.

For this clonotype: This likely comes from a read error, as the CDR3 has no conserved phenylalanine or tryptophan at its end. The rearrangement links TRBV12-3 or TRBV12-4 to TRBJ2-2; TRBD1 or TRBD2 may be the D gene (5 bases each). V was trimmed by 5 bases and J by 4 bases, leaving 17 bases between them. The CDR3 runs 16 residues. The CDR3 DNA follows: TGTGCCAGCAGTCACCCCCGGGACCCGAGCACCGGGGAGCTGTTTCTT. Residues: CASSHPRDPSTGELFL.

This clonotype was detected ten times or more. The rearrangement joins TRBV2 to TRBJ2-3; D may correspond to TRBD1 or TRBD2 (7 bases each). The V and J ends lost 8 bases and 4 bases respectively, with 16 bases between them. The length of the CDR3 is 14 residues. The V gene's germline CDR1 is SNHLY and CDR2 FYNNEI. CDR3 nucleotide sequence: TGTGCCAGCCTACCCAGGGGGGGCGCAGATACGCAGTATTTT. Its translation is CASLPRGGADTQYF.

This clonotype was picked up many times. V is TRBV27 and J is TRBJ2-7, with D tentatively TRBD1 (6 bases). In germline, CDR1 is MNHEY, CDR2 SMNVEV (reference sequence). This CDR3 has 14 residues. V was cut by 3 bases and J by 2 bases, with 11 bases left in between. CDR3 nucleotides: TGTGCCAGCAGTTTTTCCCAGGGGCCCTACGAGCAGTACTTC. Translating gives CASSFSQGPYEQYF.

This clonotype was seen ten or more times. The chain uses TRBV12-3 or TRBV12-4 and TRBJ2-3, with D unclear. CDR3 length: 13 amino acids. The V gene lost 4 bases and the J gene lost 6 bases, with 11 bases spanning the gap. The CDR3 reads CASSSVRADTQYF. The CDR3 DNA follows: TGTGCCAGCAGTTCCGTCCGGGCCGATACGCAGTATTTT.

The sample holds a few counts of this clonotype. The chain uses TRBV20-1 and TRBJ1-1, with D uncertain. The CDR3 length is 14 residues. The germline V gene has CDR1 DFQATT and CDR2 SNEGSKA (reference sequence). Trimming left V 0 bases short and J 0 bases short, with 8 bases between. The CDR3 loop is CSAREGNMNTEAFF. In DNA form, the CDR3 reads TGCAGTGCTAGAGAAGGGAACATGAACACTGAAGCTTTCTTT.

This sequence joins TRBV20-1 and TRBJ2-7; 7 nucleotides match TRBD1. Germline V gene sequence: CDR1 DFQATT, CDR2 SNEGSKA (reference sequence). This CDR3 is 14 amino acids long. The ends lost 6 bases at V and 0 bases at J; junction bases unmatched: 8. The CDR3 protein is CSADYRDSSYEQYF. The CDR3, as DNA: TGCAGTGCGGATTACCGGGACAGCTCCTACGAGCAGTACTTC.

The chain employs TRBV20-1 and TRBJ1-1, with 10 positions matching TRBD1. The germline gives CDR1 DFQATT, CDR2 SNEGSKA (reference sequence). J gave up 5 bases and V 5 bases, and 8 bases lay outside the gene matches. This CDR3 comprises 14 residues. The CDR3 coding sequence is TGCAGTGCTCCGCGACAGGGGGCAGGGACTGAAGCTTTCTTT. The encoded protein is CSAPRQGAGTEAFF.

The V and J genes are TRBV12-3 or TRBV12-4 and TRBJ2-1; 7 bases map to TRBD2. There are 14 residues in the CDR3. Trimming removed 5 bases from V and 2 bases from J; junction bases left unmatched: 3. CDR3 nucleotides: TGTGCCAGCAGTCCGAGCGGGGCCTACAATGAGCAGTTCTTC. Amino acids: CASSPSGAYNEQFF.

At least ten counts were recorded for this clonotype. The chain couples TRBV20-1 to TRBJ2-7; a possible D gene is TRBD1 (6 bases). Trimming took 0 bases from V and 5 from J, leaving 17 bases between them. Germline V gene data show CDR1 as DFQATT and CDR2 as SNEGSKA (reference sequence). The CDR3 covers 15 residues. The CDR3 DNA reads TGCAGTGCTAGAGATCCTCCGGGACAAAGGAACGAGCAGTACTTC. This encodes CSARDPPGQRNEQYF.

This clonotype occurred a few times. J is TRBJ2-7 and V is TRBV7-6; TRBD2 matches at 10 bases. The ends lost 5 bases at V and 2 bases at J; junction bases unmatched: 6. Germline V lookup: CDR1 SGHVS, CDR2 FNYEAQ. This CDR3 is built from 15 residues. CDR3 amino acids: CASSDGLAETYEQYF. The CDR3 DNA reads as TGTGCCAGCAGCGACGGACTAGCGGAGACCTACGAGCAGTACTTC.

In DNA, the CDR3 is TGTGCCACCAGTGACCCCCTAGCGGACAGGTACAATGAGCAGTACTTC. The encoded protein is CATSDPLADRYNEQYF. The chain employs TRBV24-1 and TRBJ2-1; possibly TRBD1 or TRBD2 for D (7 bases each). The J call could be wrong; TRBJ2-7 is a better fit for the DNA end. Germline assignment: CDR1 KGHDR and CDR2 SFDVKD. The CDR3 runs 16 residues.

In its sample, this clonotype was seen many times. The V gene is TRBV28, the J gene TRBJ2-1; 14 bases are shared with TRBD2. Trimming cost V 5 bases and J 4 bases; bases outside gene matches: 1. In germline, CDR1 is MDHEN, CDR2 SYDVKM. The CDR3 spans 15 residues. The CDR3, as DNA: TGTGCCAGCAGTCGACTAGCGGGAGGGTACAATGAGCAGTTCTTC. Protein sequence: CASSRLAGGYNEQFF.

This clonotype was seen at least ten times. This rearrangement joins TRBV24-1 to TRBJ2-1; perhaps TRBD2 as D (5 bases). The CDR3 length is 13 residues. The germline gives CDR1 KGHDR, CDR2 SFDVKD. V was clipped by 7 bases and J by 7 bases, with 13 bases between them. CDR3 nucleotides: TGTGCCACCAGGGTGGGAGAGGCAAATGAGCAGTTCTTC. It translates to CATRVGEANEQFF.

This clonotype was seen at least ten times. In nucleotides, the CDR3 is TGTGCCAGCAGTTTTGGGGGAACTAATGAAAAACTGTTTTTT. Protein product: CASSFGGTNEKLFF. The chain joins TRBV12-3 or TRBV12-4 to TRBJ1-4; TRBD1 is a possible D gene (5 bases). V lost 3 bases to trimming and J lost 1 base, with 6 bases between them. The CDR3 is made up of 14 amino acids.

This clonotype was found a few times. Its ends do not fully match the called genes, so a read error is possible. The CDR3 sequence is CASSPRVSRPFYEQCF. For the CDR3, the DNA is TGTGCCAGCAGCCCCCGGGTGTCTAGGCCCTTCTACGAGCAGTGCTTC. The chain links TRBV7-2 to TRBJ2-7; no reliable D call. Germline values: CDR1 SGHTA, CDR2 FQGNSA. The CDR3 is made up of 16 amino acids.

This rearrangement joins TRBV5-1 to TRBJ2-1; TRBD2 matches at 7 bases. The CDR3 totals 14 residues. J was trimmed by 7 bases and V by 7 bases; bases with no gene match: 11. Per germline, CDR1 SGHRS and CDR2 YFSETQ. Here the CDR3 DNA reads TGCGCCAGCGGGTTGGGGCGGGAGACGAATGAGCAGTTCTTC. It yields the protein CASGLGRETNEQFF.